The rows below give T cell receptor beta chains drawn from one sample of a study of blood T cells in healthy people across ages. TCRdb independently ran MiXCR on the 5' RACE reads; one entry per CDR3 protein. Of a few hundred thousand distinct CDR3 sequences in the sample, 27% were seen once. Sequences were obtained from blood. The receptors originated from a woman aged 65 to 85 in good health. Both conserved end residues are part of each CDR3. The order of the fields is J gene, V gene, clone size, D gene, CDR3 DNA, CDR3 protein. A D gene is named only where the DNA matches it firmly. Size values are once, few and many counts, or a class for expanded clones, and some rows have none.

j_call: TRBJ2-1; v_call: TRBV20-1; clone_size: -; d_call: TRBD2; cdr3_nt: TGCAGTGCCGCGGGACTAGCGGACAATGAGCAGTTCTTC; cdr3_aa: CSAAGLADNEQFF
j_call: TRBJ2-1; v_call: TRBV12-3/TRBV12-4; clone_size: -; d_call: TRBD1; cdr3_nt: TGTGCCAGCAGTCCCGGACAGGACCGCAATGAGCAGTTCTTC; cdr3_aa: CASSPGQDRNEQFF
j_call: TRBJ2-3; v_call: TRBV18; clone_size: few; d_call: -; cdr3_nt: TGTGCCAGCTCACCAATACTAGCCAAAGAGACAGATACGCAGTATTTT; cdr3_aa: CASSPILAKETDTQYF
j_call: TRBJ2-5; v_call: TRBV27; clone_size: many; d_call: TRBD2; cdr3_nt: TGTGCCAGCAGTAGAGCGGGGGCCCCCCCAGAGACCCAGTACTTC; cdr3_aa: CASSRAGAPPETQYF
j_call: TRBJ2-1; v_call: TRBV4-2; clone_size: few; d_call: TRBD1; cdr3_nt: TGTGCCAGCAGCCCTCGACAGGGGGGACGTTCTGAGCAGTTCTTC; cdr3_aa: CASSPRQGGRSEQFF
j_call: TRBJ1-4; v_call: TRBV6-5; clone_size: -; d_call: -; cdr3_nt: TGTGCCAGCAGTCAACCCCAAGACGGGAATGAAAAACTGTTTTTT; cdr3_aa: CASSQPQDGNEKLFF
j_call: TRBJ1-2; v_call: TRBV4-3; clone_size: -; d_call: -; cdr3_nt: TGCGCCAGCAGCCAAGAGGCTAGAGCGGCTAACTATGGCTACACCTTC; cdr3_aa: CASSQEARAANYGYTF
j_call: TRBJ2-1; v_call: TRBV14; clone_size: -; d_call: -; cdr3_nt: TGTGCCAGCAGAGGGGATCTCCATGAGCAGTTCTTC; cdr3_aa: CASRGDLHEQFF
j_call: TRBJ1-1; v_call: TRBV5-1; clone_size: -; d_call: -; cdr3_nt: TGCGCCAGCAGCTTGGTTGAGGGTCGGCACACTGAAGCTTTCTTT; cdr3_aa: CASSLVEGRHTEAFF
j_call: TRBJ2-1; v_call: TRBV3-1; clone_size: -; d_call: TRBD2; cdr3_nt: TGTGTCAGCAGCCAAGTGGGGCTAGCGGGGGACAATGAGCAGTTCTTC; cdr3_aa: CVSSQVGLAGDNEQFF
j_call: TRBJ1-2; v_call: TRBV6-2/TRBV6-3; clone_size: -; d_call: TRBD1; cdr3_nt: TGTGCCAGCAGTTACTCAACAGGGGATGTAGGCTATGGCTACACCTTC; cdr3_aa: CASSYSTGDVGYGYTF
j_call: TRBJ2-5; v_call: TRBV6-5; clone_size: few; d_call: -; cdr3_nt: TGTGCCAGCAGTTATTCTTTTAAGGGGGAGACCCAGTACTTC; cdr3_aa: CASSYSFKGETQYF
j_call: TRBJ2-3; v_call: TRBV7-9; clone_size: -; d_call: TRBD1; cdr3_nt: TGTGCCAGCAGCTTATTGGACAGGGTGCCAGATACGCAGTATTTT; cdr3_aa: CASSLLDRVPDTQYF